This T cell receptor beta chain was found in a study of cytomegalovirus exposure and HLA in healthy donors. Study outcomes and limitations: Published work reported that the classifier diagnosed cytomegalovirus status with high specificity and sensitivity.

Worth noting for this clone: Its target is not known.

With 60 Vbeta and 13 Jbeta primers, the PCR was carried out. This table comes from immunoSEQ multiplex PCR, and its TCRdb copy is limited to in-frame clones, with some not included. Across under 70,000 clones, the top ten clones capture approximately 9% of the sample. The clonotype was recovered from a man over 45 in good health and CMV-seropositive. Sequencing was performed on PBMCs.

The CDR3 DNA is TGTGCCAGCAGCTTAGCGCGGGACAGGGACTATGGCTACACCTTC. It is translated as CASSLARDRDYGYTF. The chain joins TRBV7-2 to TRBJ1-2; 9 nucleotides align to TRBD1. V lost 0 bases and J lost 3; bases outside the gene matches: 2. The CDR3 runs to 15 residues. Germline V gene lookup returns CDR1 SGHTA and CDR2 FQGNSA.